This T cell receptor (beta chain) comes out of a study of T cell responses to AZD1222 COVID-19 vaccine. Trimming removed 3 bases from V and 6 bases from J; junction bases left unmatched: 3. The CDR3 spans 13 residues. Germline assignment: CDR1 KGHSH and CDR2 LQKENI. TCRdb's copy holds only in-frame clones and misses some; the assay was immunoSEQ multiplex PCR. The sample gives 110,000 to 150,000 clones, roughly 91% of which show up once; more than 8.5% is in the top ten. The rearrangement joins TRBV18 to TRBJ2-3; 7 nucleotides agree with TRBD1. The receptor's source is an adult in good health. This sample comprised peripheral blood, obtained on day 0 of AZD1222 vaccination. The CDR3 region has the DNA TGTGCCAGCTCACCCGGACAGGCGGATACGCAGTATTTT. Its translation is CASSPGQADTQYF.